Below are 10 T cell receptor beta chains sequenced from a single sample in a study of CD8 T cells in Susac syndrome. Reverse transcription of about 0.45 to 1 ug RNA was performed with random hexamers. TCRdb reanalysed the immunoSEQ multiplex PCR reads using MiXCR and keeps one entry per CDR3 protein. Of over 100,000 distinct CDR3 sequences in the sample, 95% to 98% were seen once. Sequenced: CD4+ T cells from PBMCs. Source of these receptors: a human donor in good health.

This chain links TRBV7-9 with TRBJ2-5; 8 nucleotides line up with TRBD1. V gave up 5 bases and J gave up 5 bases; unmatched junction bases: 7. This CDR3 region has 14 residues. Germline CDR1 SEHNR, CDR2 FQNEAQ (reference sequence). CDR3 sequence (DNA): TGTGCCAGCAGCATCCAGGGGGCGGGTGAGACCCAGTACTTC. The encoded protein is CASSIQGAGETQYF.

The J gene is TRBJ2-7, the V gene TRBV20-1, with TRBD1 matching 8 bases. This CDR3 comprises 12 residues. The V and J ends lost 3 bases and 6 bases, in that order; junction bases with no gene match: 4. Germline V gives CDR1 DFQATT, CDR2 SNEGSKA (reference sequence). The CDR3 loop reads CSASPGGGEQYF. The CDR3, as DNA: TGCAGTGCTAGCCCAGGGGGCGGCGAGCAGTACTTC.

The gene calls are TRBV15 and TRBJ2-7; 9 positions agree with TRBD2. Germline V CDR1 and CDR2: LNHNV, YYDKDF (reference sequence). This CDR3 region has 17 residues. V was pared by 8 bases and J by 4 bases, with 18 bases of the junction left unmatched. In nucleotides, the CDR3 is TGTGCCACCTGGGACTGGACCGATAGCGGGAGATTTTACGAGCAGTACTTC. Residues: CATWDWTDSGRFYEQYF.

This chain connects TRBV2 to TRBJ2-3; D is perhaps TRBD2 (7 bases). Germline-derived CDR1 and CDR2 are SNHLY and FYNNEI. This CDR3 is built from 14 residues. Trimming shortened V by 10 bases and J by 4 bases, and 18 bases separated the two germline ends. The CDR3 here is CATHGRGYSDTQYF. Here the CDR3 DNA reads TGTGCCACCCATGGGAGGGGGTACTCAGATACGCAGTATTTT.

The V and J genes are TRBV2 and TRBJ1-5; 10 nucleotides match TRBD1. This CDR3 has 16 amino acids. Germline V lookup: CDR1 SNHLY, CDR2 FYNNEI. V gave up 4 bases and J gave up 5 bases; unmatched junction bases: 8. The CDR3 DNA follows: TGTGCCAGCAGTGGACAGGGGGCGATGGGAGATCAGCCCCAGCATTTT. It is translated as CASSGQGAMGDQPQHF.

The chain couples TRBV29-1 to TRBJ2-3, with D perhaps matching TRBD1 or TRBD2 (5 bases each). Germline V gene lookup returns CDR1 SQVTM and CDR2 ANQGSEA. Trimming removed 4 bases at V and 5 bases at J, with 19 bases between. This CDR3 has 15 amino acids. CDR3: CSVVGPPRGEDTQYF. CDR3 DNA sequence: TGCAGCGTTGTGGGGCCTCCGCGAGGGGAAGATACGCAGTATTTT.

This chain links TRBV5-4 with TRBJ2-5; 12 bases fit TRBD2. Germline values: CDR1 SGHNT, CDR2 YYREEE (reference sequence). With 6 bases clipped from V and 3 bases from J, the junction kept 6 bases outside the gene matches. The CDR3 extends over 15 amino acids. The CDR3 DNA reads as TGTGCCAGCACCCCGACTAGCGGGGGAAAAGAGACCCAGTACTTC. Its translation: CASTPTSGGKETQYF.

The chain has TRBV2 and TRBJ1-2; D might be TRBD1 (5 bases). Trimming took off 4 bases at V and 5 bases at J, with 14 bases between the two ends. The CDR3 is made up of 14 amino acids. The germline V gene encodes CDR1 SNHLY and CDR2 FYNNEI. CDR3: CASSGPAGDYGYTF. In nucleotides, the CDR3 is TGTGCCAGCAGTGGACCAGCGGGGGATTATGGCTACACCTTC. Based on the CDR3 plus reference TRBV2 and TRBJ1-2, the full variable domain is EPEVTQTPSHQVTQMGQEVILRCVPISNHLYFYWYRQILGQKVEFLVSFYNNEISEKSEIFDDQFSVERPDGSNFTLKIRSTKLEDSAMYFCASSGPAGDYGYTFGSGTRLTVV.

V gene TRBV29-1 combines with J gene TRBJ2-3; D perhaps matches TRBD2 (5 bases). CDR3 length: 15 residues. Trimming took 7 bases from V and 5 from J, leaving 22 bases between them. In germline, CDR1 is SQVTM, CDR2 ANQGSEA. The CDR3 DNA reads TGCAGCGGTAATTCGCCGGGAACCTCATTAGATACGCAGTATTTT. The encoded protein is CSGNSPGTSLDTQYF.

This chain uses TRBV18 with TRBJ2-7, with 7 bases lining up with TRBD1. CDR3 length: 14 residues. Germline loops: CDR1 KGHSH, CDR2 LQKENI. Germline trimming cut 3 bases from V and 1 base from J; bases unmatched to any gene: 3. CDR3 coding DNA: TGTGCCAGCTCACCCTGGGACAGATCCTACGAGCAGTACTTC. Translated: CASSPWDRSYEQYF.